This T cell receptor (beta chain) comes out of a study of T-cell memory formation after mild COVID-19 (dated by TCRdb to 2020 to 2023). A note on the overall study: TCR sequence clusters from the two donors were largely donor specific. In a couple of donors, T-cell clones that expanded and contracted after mild COVID-19 were followed by sequencing TCRalpha and TCRbeta repertoires longitudinally. Two young, previously healthy adult volunteers, one female and one male, were included in the cohort. Study-wide findings and limitations: Only a couple of mild cases were covered by the study, and larger cohorts that include severe cases with pre-infection samples were considered necessary. Some responding clones were detected in pre-infection memory, which suggested that pre-existing cross-reactive memory T cells had joined the SARS-CoV-2 response. The second-wave clones that peaked on day 37 were not confirmed to be SARS-CoV-2 specific. Contracting CD4+ clones were located mainly in the CM and EM memory subsets, whereas CD8+ clones were found to be enriched in EMRA. From day 15 to 85, contracting clones showed balanced CD4/CD8 phenotypes, whereas a second wave of clones that expanded from day 15 to 37 leaned towards CD4+.

Ficoll-Paque density gradient centrifugation was used to isolate PBMCs. Data came from an Illumina NovaSeq 6000. TCRalpha and TCRbeta cDNA libraries were constructed by 5'RACE with constant-segment primers, with sample barcodes and unique molecular identifiers being introduced. RNA was extracted from every sample with Trizol reagent. Libraries were amplified in two PCR steps, with a second sample barcode and Illumina TruSeq adapters added in the second step. The libraries were sequenced on an Illumina NovaSeq using 2 x 150 bp paired-end reads. As for the original processing: The reads were demultiplexed and collapsed into UMI-guided consensus sequences using migec v1.2.7. Using mixcr v2.1.11, UMI consensuses were aligned to TRA and TRB V and J templates and then assembled into clonotypes. A clonotype was counted as expanded or contracted only when both edgeR and NoisET called the clonotype significant, with the noise models trained on biological replicates. For edgeR calls, the thresholds were a false discovery rate-adjusted p below 0.01 and a log2 fold-change of 1. PCA with hierarchical clustering of max-normalized trajectories of the 1000 most abundant clonotypes was used as exploratory dynamics analysis. The CD4 or CD8 phenotype of responding clones was assigned using the separately sequenced CD4+ and CD8+ repertoires. TCRdb redid the processing of the public reads, applying fastp at Q25 and MiXCR, and retained in-frame beta chains. Each record represents a unique CDR3 protein, reported with the most common genes and DNA among its rows. TCRdb's processing, not the authors', yielded these V and J calls. The sample table shows tens of thousands of distinct CDR3 sequences, and roughly 25% are seen once. The ten most abundant clones make up approximately 45% of the sample.

CDR1 and CDR2, looked up from the germline V gene, are SGHRS and YFSETQ. The junction shows trimming of 4 bases on V and 0 bases on J, plus 10 bases between the germline ends. The CDR3 numbers 14 residues from cysteine through phenylalanine. The kept DNA is CDR3 alone, 42 bases in frame from the first base. A remark on this clonotype: Its antigen is unknown. No much larger clonotype is one base removed from it; base qualities were not supplied.

The chain is encoded by TRBV5-1 joined to TRBJ2-5, and the D gene may be TRBD1, 6 bases matching. The specimen sequenced was PBMCs or a T cell subset sorted from them (not recorded which). The receptor was derived from a man aged 18 to 29 who had mild COVID-19 (a few samples of this study predate the infection). The sample titles of this study are shuffled in the database, so cell type and time point are left out; the donor was told from shared clones. The DNA sequence follows: TGCGCCAGCAGCCCACAGGGTAACCAAGAGACCCAGTACTTC. This is translated as CASSPQGNQETQYF. Where the CDR3 stops, the reference TRBV5-1 and TRBJ2-5 genes take over; the full variable domain is KAGVTQTPRYLIKTRGQQVTLSCSPISGHRSVSWYQQTPGQGLQFLFEYFSETQRNKGNFPGRFSGRQFSNSRSEMNVSTLELGDSALYLCASSPQGNQETQYFGPGTRLLVL.